The 28 T cell receptor beta chains below come from one sample, sequenced in a study of blood T cell repertoires in COVID-19. Sequenced by immunoSEQ multiplex PCR; TCRdb stores in-frame clones only, minus some. This sample has roughly 120,000 clones, with 70% to 85% found just once. Sequencing was carried out using peripheral blood. The receptor source for this set is a man between 45 and 60 years old with acute or convalescent COVID-19.

The chain has TRBV5-1 and TRBJ2-1, with D possibly TRBD2 on 7 matching bases. The V gene lost 4 bases and the J gene lost 2 bases, with 13 bases spanning the gap. The length of the CDR3 is 15 residues. CDR1 SGHRS and CDR2 YFSETQ come from the germline V gene. The CDR3, as DNA: TGCGCCAGCAGCCAAGGGGGGGCGACCTACAATGAGCAGTTCTTC. Its translation is CASSQGGATYNEQFF.

The chain uses TRBV5-1 and TRBJ2-4, with 11 nucleotides matching TRBD2. Germline-derived CDR1 and CDR2 are SGHRS and YFSETQ. The J segment lost 0 bases and the V segment lost 0 bases, leaving 8 bases of the junction unmatched. The CDR3 contains 19 residues. The CDR3 loop is CASSLAVLAGGSAKNIQYF. The CDR3 DNA reads TGCGCCAGCAGCTTGGCCGTGCTAGCGGGAGGCTCAGCCAAAAACATTCAGTACTTC.

This chain links TRBV5-4 with TRBJ2-1; 8 nucleotides align to TRBD1. The germline CDR1 and CDR2 sequences are SGHNT and YYREEE (reference sequence). V was clipped by 2 bases and J by 5 bases; unmatched bases: 6. The CDR3 covers 15 residues. In DNA form, the CDR3 reads TGTGCCAGCAGCTTCCAGGGGGCGGGGAACAATGAGCAGTTCTTC. Translating gives CASSFQGAGNNEQFF.

The gene calls are TRBV6-6 and TRBJ2-7; 10 bases match TRBD2. Germline loops: CDR1 MNHNY, CDR2 SVGAGI (reference sequence). The CDR3 is 15 amino acids. V shed 4 bases and J 0 bases; nucleotides not matched to a gene: 3. This CDR3 reads CASSFRTSGSYEQYF. CDR3 bases: TGTGCCAGCAGTTTTAGGACTAGCGGCTCCTACGAGCAGTACTTC.

The rearrangement joins TRBV28 to TRBJ2-5, with a weak D call TRBD2 (5 bases). Trimming removed 3 bases at V and 7 bases at J, with 15 bases between. The germline gives CDR1 MDHEN, CDR2 SYDVKM. CDR3 length equals 14 residues. The CDR3 here is CASSFVSGIATQYF. The CDR3 nucleotides are TGTGCCAGCAGTTTTGTTTCGGGGATTGCGACCCAGTACTTC. Based on the CDR3 plus reference TRBV28 and TRBJ2-5, the full variable domain is DVKVTQSSRYLVKRTGEKVFLECVQDMDHENMFWYRQDPGLGLRLIYFSYDVKMKEKGDIPEGYSVSREKKERFSLILESASTNQTSMYLCASSFVSGIATQYFGPGTRLLVL.

J is TRBJ2-1 and V is TRBV4-2, with TRBD2 matching over 15 bases. V was clipped by 4 bases and J by 12 bases; unmatched bases: 10. The CDR3 runs to 16 residues. Germline lookup yields CDR1 LGHNA and CDR2 YNFKEQ. The CDR3 DNA follows: TGTGCCAGCAGCCTCGGACTAGCGGGAGGGGTATATGGGCAGTTCTTC. Residues: CASSLGLAGGVYGQFF.

The table lists this clone with a few counts. This chain joins TRBV5-1 and TRBJ2-1; 13 positions agree with TRBD2. V trimming: 0 bases; J trimming: 5 bases; junction bases outside the gene matches: 2. The CDR3 has 16 amino acids. The germline CDR1 and CDR2 sequences are SGHRS and YFSETQ. This CDR3 reads CASSLATSGRNNEQFF. Here the CDR3 DNA reads TGCGCCAGCAGCTTGGCGACTAGCGGGAGGAACAATGAGCAGTTCTTC. The entire variable domain, with the rest obtained from reference TRBV5-1 and TRBJ2-1, is as follows: KAGVTQTPRYLIKTRGQQVTLSCSPISGHRSVSWYQQTPGQGLQFLFEYFSETQRNKGNFPGRFSGRQFSNSRSEMNVSTLELGDSALYLCASSLATSGRNNEQFFGPGTRLTVL.

The V call is TRBV21-1, the J call TRBJ1-1; TRBD1 was called by the table and not checked on the DNA. TRBV21-1 is listed as a pseudogene. The length of the CDR3 is 15 residues. CDR3 sequence (DNA): TGTGCCAGCAGCTCTAGCAGGGGGCCTGGCACTGAAGCTTTCTTT. It translates to CASSSSRGPGTEAFF.

V and J are TRBV2 and TRBJ1-5; D may be TRBD1 (5 bases). CDR3 length: 16 residues. Germline V gene data show CDR1 as SNHLY and CDR2 as FYNNEI. Deletions cut 3 bases from V and 1 base from J, with 13 bases between. This CDR3 is CASSELGLGSNQPQHF. The CDR3 coding sequence is TGTGCCAGCAGTGAGCTGGGACTAGGGAGCAATCAGCCCCAGCATTTT.

Judged by abundance, this clone is large. The V and J genes are TRBV5-6 and TRBJ1-1; tentatively, D is TRBD1 (5 bases). V gave up 6 bases and J gave up 2 bases, with 17 bases separating them. The CDR3 consists of 15 residues. Germline values: CDR1 SGHDT, CDR2 YYEEEE. The CDR3, as DNA: TGTGCCAGCAACCCCCTAGATCAGGGCAACACTGAAGCTTTCTTT. This translates into CASNPLDQGNTEAFF.

The chain has TRBV25-1 and TRBJ2-2, with TRBD1 as a possible D gene (5 bases). V was clipped by 8 bases and J by 7 bases, with 11 bases between them. The CDR3 has 12 residues. The germline V gene encodes CDR1 MGHDK and CDR2 SYGVNS. The CDR3 nucleotides read TGTGCCAGCTCCAGCCAGGGCGGGGAGCTGTTTTTT. It yields the protein CASSSQGGELFF.

The chain is built from TRBV10-3 and TRBJ1-3, with D perhaps matching TRBD1 (5 bases). Trimming removed 9 bases at V and 0 bases at J, with 15 bases between. This CDR3 is built from 15 residues. Germline values: CDR1 ENHRY, CDR2 SYGVKD. The CDR3 sequence: CAITRERASGNTIYF. CDR3 bases: TGTGCCATTACCAGGGAGCGGGCCTCTGGAAACACCATATATTTT.

This chain links TRBV27 with TRBJ1-3, with 8 bases lining up with TRBD1. The CDR3 length is 12 residues. CDR1 and CDR2 from the germline V gene are MNHEY and SMNVEV (reference sequence). Trimming removed 8 bases from V and 4 bases from J; junction bases left unmatched: 1. CDR3 residues: CASGDRGNTIYF. CDR3 coding DNA: TGTGCCAGCGGGGACAGGGGAAACACCATATATTTT.

CDR3: CASSADSWYGYTF. The CDR3 DNA follows: TGTGCCAGCAGTGCGGACAGCTGGTATGGCTACACCTTC. The chain joins TRBV2 to TRBJ1-2; D may be TRBD1 (6 bases). This CDR3 has 13 amino acids. Germline loops: CDR1 SNHLY, CDR2 FYNNEI. Trimming removed 4 bases at V and 5 bases at J, with 11 bases between.

The rearrangement uses TRBV27 and TRBJ1-4; 7 bases match TRBD1. J gave up 4 bases and V 6 bases, and 11 bases lay outside the gene matches. Germline V CDR1 and CDR2: MNHEY, SMNVEV (reference sequence). The CDR3 is 16 amino acids. In nucleotides, the CDR3 is TGTGCCAGCAGCCGGACTGACAGGGCGATTAATGAAAAACTGTTTTTT. Protein: CASSRTDRAINEKLFF.

The chain combines TRBV2 with TRBJ2-5; 8 bases are shared with TRBD2. Germline V gene lookup returns CDR1 SNHLY and CDR2 FYNNEI. The CDR3 is made up of 15 amino acids. Unmatched junction bases numbered 16, after V lost 10 bases and J lost 6 bases. The CDR3 DNA reads TGTGCCACCATAGATGGGCTAGCGGGCCCTCAGACCCAGTACTTC. Protein product: CATIDGLAGPQTQYF.

This clone was picked up one time. The genes are TRBV6-5 and TRBJ2-5, with 7 bases that match TRBD1. The CDR3 loop spans 15 amino acids. The V gene end was trimmed by 6 bases and the J gene end by 3 bases; junction bases not matched to a gene: 10. Germline V gene sequence: CDR1 MNHEY, CDR2 SVGAGI. The CDR3 region is CASSPDRVSEETQYF. CDR3 in DNA: TGTGCCAGCAGCCCCGACAGGGTGAGTGAAGAGACCCAGTACTTC.

This clone was counted a single time. The chain links TRBV6-5 to TRBJ2-7; 11 bases agree with TRBD2. J lost 3 bases, V lost 6 bases, and 4 bases had no gene match. This CDR3 contains 14 residues. CDR1 is MNHEY and CDR2 is SVGAGI in the germline V gene. CDR3 in amino acids: CASSLTSGGYEQYF. CDR3 in DNA: TGTGCCAGCAGCCTTACTAGCGGGGGCTACGAGCAGTACTTC.

This clone was seen once. The chain combines TRBV7-6 with TRBJ2-2; 9 nucleotides match TRBD1. Germline assignment: CDR1 SGHVS and CDR2 FNYEAQ. The CDR3 is 16 amino acids. J lost 0 bases, V lost 5 bases, and 4 bases had no gene match. The chain's CDR3 is CASSATGGTNTGELFF. The DNA of the CDR3 is TGTGCCAGCAGCGCAACAGGGGGCACGAACACCGGGGAGCTGTTTTTT.

The chain is built from TRBV6-5 and TRBJ2-1, with 10 bases matching TRBD2. After removal of 5 bases from V and 5 bases from J, the junction contained 6 bases not matched to a gene. Looked up from germline, CDR1 is MNHEY and CDR2 is SVGAGI. The length of the CDR3 is 15 residues. The CDR3 nucleotides read TGTGCCAGCAGTAGCGGGGGGGCCGGGGACAATGAGCAGTTCTTC. Translation: CASSSGGAGDNEQFF.

V gene TRBV4-1 combines with J gene TRBJ2-3; TRBD1 is a possible D gene (6 bases). Germline V gene data show CDR1 as MGHRA and CDR2 as YSYEKL. V was pared by 2 bases and J by 8 bases, with 17 bases between. The CDR3 has 15 residues. Here the CDR3 reads CASSQIQGVDGTQYF. CDR3 nucleotide sequence: TGCGCCAGCAGCCAAATACAGGGTGTGGACGGTACGCAGTATTTT.

The chain has TRBV6-6 and TRBJ2-7; 7 bases are shared with TRBD2. The V and J ends lost 4 bases and 2 bases, in that order; junction bases with no gene match: 5. Germline CDR1 and CDR2: MNHNY and SVGAGI (reference sequence). The CDR3 runs 14 residues. In nucleotides, the CDR3 is TGTGCCAGCAGTTTATCGGGGAGGGCCTACGAGCAGTACTTC. Its translation is CASSLSGRAYEQYF.

The rearrangement uses TRBV13 and TRBJ1-6, with D uncertain. Germline V gene sequence: CDR1 PRHDT, CDR2 FYEKMQ (reference sequence). CDR3 length: 12 amino acids. Trimming removed 5 bases at V and 14 bases at J, with 13 bases between. The CDR3 DNA reads as TGTGCCAGCAGCATACGTACCGGGACCCTCCACTTT. It codes for CASSIRTGTLHF. Full variable domain (remainder filled in from reference TRBV13 and TRBJ1-6): AAGVIQSPRHLIKEKRETATLKCYPIPRHDTVYWYQQGPGQDPQFLISFYEKMQSDKGSIPDRFSAQQFSDYHSELNMSSLELGDSALYFCASSIRTGTLHFGNGTRLTVT.

This clone was observed a handful of times. The chain is built from TRBV20-1 and TRBJ2-3, with 10 bases fitting TRBD2. Germline loops: CDR1 DFQATT, CDR2 SNEGSKA (reference sequence). Germline trimming cut 3 bases from V and 1 base from J; bases unmatched to any gene: 7. This CDR3 has 16 residues. The CDR3 nucleotides read TGCAGTGCTAGTCTCAGCGGGGGGGCTGGCACAGATACGCAGTATTTT. As protein: CSASLSGGAGTDTQYF.

The V gene is TRBV24-1, the J gene TRBJ2-1, with TRBD2 as a possible D gene (6 bases). Per germline, CDR1 KGHDR and CDR2 SFDVKD. CDR3 length equals 16 residues. V shed 0 bases and J shed 1 base, with 9 bases lying between them. The CDR3 nucleotides read TGTGCCACCAGTGATTTGAGAAGCGGGTCCTACAATGAGCAGTTCTTC. Amino acids: CATSDLRSGSYNEQFF.

The V and J genes are TRBV15 and TRBJ1-4; 7 nucleotides match TRBD1. This CDR3 contains 15 residues. Germline CDR1 reads LNHNV; CDR2 reads YYDKDF (reference sequence). V lost 0 bases and J lost 7; bases outside the gene matches: 5. CDR3 region: CATSRDGTVGEKLFF. The CDR3 DNA is TGTGCCACCAGCAGAGATGGGACAGTGGGTGAAAAACTGTTTTTT.

The chain uses TRBV28 and TRBJ2-2; 10 bases line up with TRBD1. J lost 8 bases, V lost 1 base, and 7 bases had no gene match. The CDR3 is made up of 16 amino acids. Germline V gene data show CDR1 as MDHEN and CDR2 as SYDVKM. The DNA for the CDR3 is TGTGCCAGCAGTTTATTTCCGGGACAGGGGCCGGGGGAGCTGTTTTTT. This encodes CASSLFPGQGPGELFF. The full variable domain, rest sourced from reference TRBV28 and TRBJ2-2, is DVKVTQSSRYLVKRTGEKVFLECVQDMDHENMFWYRQDPGLGLRLIYFSYDVKMKEKGDIPEGYSVSREKKERFSLILESASTNQTSMYLCASSLFPGQGPGELFFGEGSRLTVL.

This clone was recorded only once. The chain uses TRBV7-3 and TRBJ1-2; maybe TRBD1 (5 bases). V lost 5 bases to trimming and J lost 4 bases, with 11 bases between them. The germline V gene encodes CDR1 SGHTA and CDR2 FQGTGA. This CDR3 spans 13 amino acids. The CDR3 DNA sequence: TGTGCCAGCAGCCCGACAGTAGGCTATGGCTACACCTTC. Its translation is CASSPTVGYGYTF.